This T cell receptor (beta chain) was found in a study of OX40 agonist ivuxolimab in advanced cancers. Findings and limits, study-wide: Researchers report that CD8+ T cells had, on average, more expanded clones than CD4+.

The repertoire was sequenced with immunoSEQ multiplex PCR; TCRdb's copy has only in-frame clones and lacks some. The top ten hold around 10% of the sample, which has 45,000 to 60,000 clones, about 86% seen once. This clone showed up just once. Its specificity is unknown. There are 19 residues in the CDR3. The source of this sequence is an adult with an advanced solid tumor such as melanoma, head and neck, liver or kidney cancer. V and J are TRBV12-2 and TRBJ2-1; TRBD2 is the table's D call and was not checked against the DNA. TRBV12-2 is listed as a pseudogene. The source was CD4+ or CD8+ T cells sorted from blood, collected in a trial of the OX40 agonist ivuxolimab. Here the CDR3 reads CASRLHGVSGRWSYNEQFF. Here the CDR3 DNA reads TGTGCAAGTCGCTTACATGGTGTTAGCGGGAGATGGTCCTACAATGAGCAGTTCTTC.